These T cell receptor beta chains were read from a single sample in a study of early T cells in non-severe SARS-CoV-2 infection. In TCRdb, the 5' RACE reads were re-called with MiXCR into one record per CDR3 protein. The table lists tens of thousands of distinct CDR3 sequences, around 8.5% of them singletons. Sequencing input: whole blood. The receptor set was obtained from an adult who was a healthcare worker with PCR-confirmed SARS-CoV-2 infection or an uninfected control (not recorded which). The CDR3 runs from the conserved cysteine through the conserved F or W. A D gene is named only where the DNA matches it firmly. Size values are once, few and many counts, or a class for expanded clones, and some rows have none.

V: TRBV4-2
D: TRBD1
size: few
J: TRBJ2-5
DNA: TGTGCCAGCAGCCAGCCGCAGGGGGTGAGGGAGGAGACCCAGTACTTC
CDR3: CASSQPQGVREETQYF

V: TRBV30
D: NA
size: few
J: TRBJ2-4
DNA: TGTGCCTGGAGAAAACAGGGAACCAAAAACATTCAGTACTTC
CDR3: CAWRKQGTKNIQYF

V: TRBV12-3/TRBV12-4
D: NA
size: NA
J: TRBJ2-7
DNA: TGTGCCAGCAGCCGGACGGTTGCCTACGAGCAGTACTTC
CDR3: CASSRTVAYEQYF

V: TRBV4-2
D: NA
size: many
J: TRBJ1-6
DNA: TGTGCCAGCAGCCAAGAACAATTTAACAGGGAAAGTTCACCCCTCCACTTT
CDR3: CASSQEQFNRESSPLHF

V: TRBV4-1
D: NA
size: few
J: TRBJ1-4
DNA: TGCGCCAGCAGCCCAGGACAGTTAGCAACTAATGAAAAACTGTTTTTT
CDR3: CASSPGQLATNEKLFF

V: TRBV20-1
D: TRBD1
size: NA
J: TRBJ2-3
DNA: TGCAGTGCTAGAGATGGGGACAGGAGGTATTTT
CDR3: CSARDGDRRYF

V: TRBV29-1
D: NA
size: NA
J: TRBJ2-7
DNA: TGCAGCGTTGCCGAGGGGATTTACGAGCAGTACTTC
CDR3: CSVAEGIYEQYF

V: TRBV7-9
D: NA
size: many
J: TRBJ2-1
DNA: TGTGCCAGCAGCCTCAGGGGTGAGGGTAGGAATGAGCAGTTCTTC
CDR3: CASSLRGEGRNEQFF

V: TRBV3-1
D: TRBD1
size: NA
J: TRBJ1-4
DNA: TGTGCCAGCAGCCACACAAACAGGGGAAGCGAAAAACTGTTTTTT
CDR3: CASSHTNRGSEKLFF

V: TRBV6-5
D: NA
size: few
J: TRBJ2-4
DNA: TGTGCCAGCAGTAGAGTACTAGCCAAAAACATTCAGTACTTC
CDR3: CASSRVLAKNIQYF

V: TRBV12-3/TRBV12-4
D: TRBD1
size: few
J: TRBJ2-5
DNA: TGTGCCAGCAGTCACACAGGGGGCGGGAAGACCCAGTACTTC
CDR3: CASSHTGGGKTQYF

V: TRBV20-1
D: TRBD1
size: NA
J: TRBJ1-1
DNA: TGCAGTGCTAGAGATCAGAACAGGGGGCTTACTGAAGCTTTCTTT
CDR3: CSARDQNRGLTEAFF

V: TRBV3-1
D: NA
size: few
J: TRBJ1-2
DNA: TGTGCCAGCAGCCCAGGGAAGAGCTACACCTTC
CDR3: CASSPGKSYTF

V: TRBV6-5
D: NA
size: few
J: TRBJ2-3
DNA: TGTGCCAGCAGTGAATATGGGGGGAGCACAGATACGCAGTATTTT
CDR3: CASSEYGGSTDTQYF

V: TRBV5-1
D: TRBD1
size: NA
J: TRBJ2-7
DNA: TGCGCCAGCAGCTTATCTGATGCGTTGGACAGGGGTAAGCAGTACTTC
CDR3: CASSLSDALDRGKQYF

V: TRBV11-3
D: NA
size: few
J: TRBJ2-3
DNA: TGTGCCAGCAGCTCTAGACGCCCTCCAGATACGCAGTATTTT
CDR3: CASSSRRPPDTQYF

V: TRBV6-2/TRBV6-3
D: NA
size: NA
J: TRBJ1-1
DNA: TGTGCCAGCACCCAAGGGGTAGCCACTGAAGCTTTCTTT
CDR3: CASTQGVATEAFF

V: TRBV12-3/TRBV12-4
D: NA
size: NA
J: TRBJ1-2
DNA: TGTGCCAGCATTAGAATCAGGGGCGCCTATGGCTACACCTTC
CDR3: CASIRIRGAYGYTF

V: TRBV7-9
D: TRBD2
size: NA
J: TRBJ2-1
DNA: TGTGCCAGCAGAGAGGGACTAGCGGCCACTGAGCAGTTCTTC
CDR3: CASREGLAATEQFF

V: TRBV5-4
D: NA
size: many
J: TRBJ2-7
DNA: TGTGCCAGCAGCTTGGATCCAGGAACCTACGAGCAGTACTTC
CDR3: CASSLDPGTYEQYF

V: TRBV28
D: NA
size: few
J: TRBJ1-1
DNA: TGTGCCAGCACCAGGGACACTGAAGCTTTCTTT
CDR3: CASTRDTEAFF

V: TRBV2
D: TRBD1
size: NA
J: TRBJ2-5
DNA: TGTGCCAGACAGGGGATAGGAGGAGAGACCCAGTACTTC
CDR3: CARQGIGGETQYF

V: TRBV19
D: NA
size: NA
J: TRBJ1-2
DNA: TGTGCCAGTAGTATCGGCCCAGCTAACTATGGCTACACCTTC
CDR3: CASSIGPANYGYTF

V: TRBV21-1
D: NA
size: few
J: TRBJ1-2
DNA: TGTGCCAGCAGCAAATACGGGGCGAGGAACTATGGCTACACCTTC
CDR3: CASSKYGARNYGYTF

V: TRBV5-1
D: NA
size: many
J: TRBJ1-3
DNA: TGCGCCAGCAGGGACAGTCTCTCCTCTGGAAACACCATATATTTT
CDR3: CASRDSLSSGNTIYF

V: TRBV5-1
D: NA
size: NA
J: TRBJ1-2
DNA: TGCGCCAGCAGCTTGAATGGAGGCTACACCTTC
CDR3: CASSLNGGYTF

V: TRBV7-6
D: NA
size: few
J: TRBJ2-2
DNA: TGTGCCAGCAGCGCTCACCCCCTGAGAGGGAACACCGGGGAGCTGTTTTTT
CDR3: CASSAHPLRGNTGELFF

V: TRBV12-3/TRBV12-4
D: NA
size: NA
J: TRBJ2-7
DNA: TGTGCCAGCAGTTTAGGCCCGAGGCCCTGGAGCTCCTACGAGCAGTACTTC
CDR3: CASSLGPRPWSSYEQYF